The entry that follows covers one T cell receptor (beta chain) sequence. As yet, its antigen is unknown. Data came from immunoSEQ multiplex PCR; TCRdb stores just in-frame clones and leaves some out. The sample holds about 61,000 clones, around 86% seen once. Single viable CD3+CD4+CD8-CD45RO+ cells were sorted as the memory CD4+ T cells. This sample is part of a study of memory CD4+ T cells and cytomegalovirus serostatus. Study-wide background: Donors were healthy Belgian adults, fewer than ten CMV seropositive and 20 to 25 seronegative.

The germline gives CDR1 SNHLY, CDR2 FYNNEI. The CDR3 length is 12 residues. Trimming took 11 bases from V and 0 from J, leaving 11 bases between them. Overall study results and limits: CMV serostatus prediction reached median AUC approximately 0.95, or 0.91 with US-trained model.

This receptor was obtained from an adult in good health and CMV-seronegative. The J gene is TRBJ2-7, the V gene TRBV2; D remains unclear. The sequencing input was memory CD4+ T cells from blood. The CDR3 nucleotides read TGTGCCGGATCTCCAGGCTCCTACGAGCAGTACTTC. Its translation is CAGSPGSYEQYF.